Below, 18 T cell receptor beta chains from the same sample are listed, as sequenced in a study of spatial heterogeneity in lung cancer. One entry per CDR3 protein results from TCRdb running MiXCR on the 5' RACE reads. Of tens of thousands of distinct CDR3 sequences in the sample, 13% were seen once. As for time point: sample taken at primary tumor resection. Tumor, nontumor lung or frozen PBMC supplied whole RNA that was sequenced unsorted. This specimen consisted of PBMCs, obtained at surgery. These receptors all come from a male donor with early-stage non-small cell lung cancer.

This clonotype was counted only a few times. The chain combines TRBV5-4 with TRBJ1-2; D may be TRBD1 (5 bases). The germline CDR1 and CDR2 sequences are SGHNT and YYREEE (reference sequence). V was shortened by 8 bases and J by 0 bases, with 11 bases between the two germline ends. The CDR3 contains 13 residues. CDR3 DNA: TGTGCCAGTTCGGACAAAGCTAACTATGGCTACACCTTC. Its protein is CASSDKANYGYTF.

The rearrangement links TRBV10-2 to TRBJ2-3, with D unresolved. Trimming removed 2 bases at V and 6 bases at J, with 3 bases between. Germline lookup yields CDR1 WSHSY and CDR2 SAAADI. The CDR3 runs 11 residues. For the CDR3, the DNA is TGCGCCAGCAGTGAGAAGGATACGCAGTATTTT. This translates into CASSEKDTQYF.

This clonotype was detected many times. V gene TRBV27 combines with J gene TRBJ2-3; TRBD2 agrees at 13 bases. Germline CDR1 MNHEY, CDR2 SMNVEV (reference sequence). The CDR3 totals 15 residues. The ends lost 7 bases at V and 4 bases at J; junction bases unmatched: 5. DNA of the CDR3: TGTGCCAGCATTGAAGGGACTAGCGGGGCAGATACGCAGTATTTT. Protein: CASIEGTSGADTQYF.

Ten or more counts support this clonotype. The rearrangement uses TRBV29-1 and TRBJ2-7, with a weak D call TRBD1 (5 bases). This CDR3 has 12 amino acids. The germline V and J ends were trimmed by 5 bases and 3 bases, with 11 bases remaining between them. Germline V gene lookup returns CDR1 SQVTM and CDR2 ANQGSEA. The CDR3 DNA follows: TGCAGCGTTAGGGCAGGGTTCTACGAGCAGTACTTC. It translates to CSVRAGFYEQYF.

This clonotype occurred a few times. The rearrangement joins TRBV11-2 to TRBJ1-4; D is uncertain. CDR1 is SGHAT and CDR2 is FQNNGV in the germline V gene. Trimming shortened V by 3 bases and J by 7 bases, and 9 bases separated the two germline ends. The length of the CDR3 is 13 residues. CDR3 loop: CASSFIQAEKLFF. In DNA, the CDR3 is TGTGCCAGCAGCTTTATTCAAGCTGAAAAACTGTTTTTT.

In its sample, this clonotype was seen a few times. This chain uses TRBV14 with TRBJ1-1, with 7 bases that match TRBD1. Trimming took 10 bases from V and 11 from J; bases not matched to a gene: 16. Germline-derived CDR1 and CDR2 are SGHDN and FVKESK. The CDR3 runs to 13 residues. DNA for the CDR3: TGTGCCACCTCAACAGGGGCCCAGAGTCAGGCTTTCTTT. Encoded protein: CATSTGAQSQAFF.

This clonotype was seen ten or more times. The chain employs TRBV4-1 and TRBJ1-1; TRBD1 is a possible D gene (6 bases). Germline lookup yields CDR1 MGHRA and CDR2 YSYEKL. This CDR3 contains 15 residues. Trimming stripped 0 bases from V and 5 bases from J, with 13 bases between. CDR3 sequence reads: CASSQEYRALTEAFF. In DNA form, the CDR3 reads TGCGCCAGCAGCCAAGAGTACAGGGCCCTTACTGAAGCTTTCTTT.

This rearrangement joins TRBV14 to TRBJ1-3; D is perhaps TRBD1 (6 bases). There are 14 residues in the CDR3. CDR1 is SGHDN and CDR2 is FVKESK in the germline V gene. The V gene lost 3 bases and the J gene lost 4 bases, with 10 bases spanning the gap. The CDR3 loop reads CASSQGTSGNTIYF. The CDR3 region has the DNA TGTGCCAGCAGCCAGGGGACAAGCGGAAACACCATATATTTT.

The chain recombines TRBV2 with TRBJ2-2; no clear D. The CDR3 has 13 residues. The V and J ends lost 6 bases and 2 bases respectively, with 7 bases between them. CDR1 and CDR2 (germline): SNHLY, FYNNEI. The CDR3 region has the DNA TGTGCCAGCAGCGGGCTTAACACCGGGGAGCTGTTTTTT. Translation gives CASSGLNTGELFF.

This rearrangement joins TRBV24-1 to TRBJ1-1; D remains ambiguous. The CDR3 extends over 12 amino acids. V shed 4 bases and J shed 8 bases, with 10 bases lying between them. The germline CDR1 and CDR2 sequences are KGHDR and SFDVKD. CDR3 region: CATSDVWVEAFF. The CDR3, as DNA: TGTGCCACCAGTGACGTATGGGTAGAAGCTTTCTTT.

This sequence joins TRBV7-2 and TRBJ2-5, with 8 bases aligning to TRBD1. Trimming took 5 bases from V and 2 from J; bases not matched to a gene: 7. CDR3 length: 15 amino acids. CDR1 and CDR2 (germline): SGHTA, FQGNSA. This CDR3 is CASSRGQGRQETQYF. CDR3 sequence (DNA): TGTGCCAGCAGCCGCGGACAGGGCAGGCAAGAGACCCAGTACTTC. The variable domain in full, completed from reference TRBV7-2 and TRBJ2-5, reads GAGVSQSPSNKVTEKGKDVELRCDPISGHTALYWYRQSLGQGLEFLIYFQGNSAPDKSGLPSDRFSAERTGGSVSTLTIQRTQQEDSAVYLCASSRGQGRQETQYFGPGTRLLVL.

DNA of the CDR3: TGCAGTGCTAGATCGACTAGCGGGAGTCGGGAGCTGTTTTTT. It yields the protein CSARSTSGSRELFF. This chain connects TRBV20-1 to TRBJ2-2, with 12 bases lining up with TRBD2. CDR3 size: 14 residues. Germline V CDR1 and CDR2: DFQATT, SNEGSKA (reference sequence). Trimming took 2 bases from V and 9 from J; bases not matched to a gene: 4.

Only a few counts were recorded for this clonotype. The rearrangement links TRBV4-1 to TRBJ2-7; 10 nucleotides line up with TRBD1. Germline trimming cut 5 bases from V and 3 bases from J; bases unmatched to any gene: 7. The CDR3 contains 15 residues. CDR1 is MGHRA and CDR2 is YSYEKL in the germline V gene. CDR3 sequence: CASSSPGTGDYEQYF. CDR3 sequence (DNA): TGCGCCAGCAGCTCTCCCGGGACAGGGGACTACGAGCAGTACTTC.

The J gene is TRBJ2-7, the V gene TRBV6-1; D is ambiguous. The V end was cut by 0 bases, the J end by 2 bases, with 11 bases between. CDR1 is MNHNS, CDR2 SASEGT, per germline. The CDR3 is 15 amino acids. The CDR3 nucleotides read TGTGCCAGCAGTGAAGCATTTGGGCCTACCTACGAGCAGTACTTC. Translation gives CASSEAFGPTYEQYF.

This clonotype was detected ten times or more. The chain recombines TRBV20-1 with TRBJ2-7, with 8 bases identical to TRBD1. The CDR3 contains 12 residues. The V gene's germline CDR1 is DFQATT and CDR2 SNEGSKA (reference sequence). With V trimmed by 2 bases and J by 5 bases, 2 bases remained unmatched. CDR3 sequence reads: CSARSDRDEQYF. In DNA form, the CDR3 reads TGCAGTGCTAGATCGGACAGGGACGAGCAGTACTTC.

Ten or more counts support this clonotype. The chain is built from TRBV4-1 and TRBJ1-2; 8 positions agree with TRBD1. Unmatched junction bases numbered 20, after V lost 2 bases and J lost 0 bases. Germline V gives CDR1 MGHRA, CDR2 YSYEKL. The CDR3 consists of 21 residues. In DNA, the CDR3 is TGCGCCAGCAGCCAAAGGGGGGTCACTGGACAGGGTGTTGGAGCTAACTATGGCTACACCTTC. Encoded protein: CASSQRGVTGQGVGANYGYTF.

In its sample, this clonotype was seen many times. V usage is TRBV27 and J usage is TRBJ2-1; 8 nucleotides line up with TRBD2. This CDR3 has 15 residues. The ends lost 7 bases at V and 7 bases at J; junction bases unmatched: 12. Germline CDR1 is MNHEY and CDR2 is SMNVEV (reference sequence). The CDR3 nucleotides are TGTGCCAGCACCACGCTCCCGGGAGGGAGAAATGAGCAGTTCTTC. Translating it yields CASTTLPGGRNEQFF.

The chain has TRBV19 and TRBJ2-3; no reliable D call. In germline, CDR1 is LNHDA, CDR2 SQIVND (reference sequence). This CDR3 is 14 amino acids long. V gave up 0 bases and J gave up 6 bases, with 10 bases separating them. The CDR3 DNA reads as TGTGCCAGTAGTATAGATCCCCTCTTGGATACGCAGTATTTT. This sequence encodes CASSIDPLLDTQYF.